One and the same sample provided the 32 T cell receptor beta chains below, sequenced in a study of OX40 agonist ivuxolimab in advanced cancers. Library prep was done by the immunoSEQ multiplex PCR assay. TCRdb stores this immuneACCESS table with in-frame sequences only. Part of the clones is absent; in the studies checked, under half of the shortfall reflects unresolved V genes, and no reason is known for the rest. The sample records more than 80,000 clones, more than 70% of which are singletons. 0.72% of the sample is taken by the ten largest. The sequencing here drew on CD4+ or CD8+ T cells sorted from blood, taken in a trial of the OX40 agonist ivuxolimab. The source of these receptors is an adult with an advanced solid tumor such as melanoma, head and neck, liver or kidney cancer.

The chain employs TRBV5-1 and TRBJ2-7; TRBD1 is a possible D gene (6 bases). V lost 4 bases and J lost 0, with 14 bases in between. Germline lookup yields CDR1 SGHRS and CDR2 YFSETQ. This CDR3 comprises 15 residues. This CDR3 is CASSPARTDSYEQYF. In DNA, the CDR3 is TGCGCCAGCAGCCCCGCCCGGACAGACTCCTACGAGCAGTACTTC.

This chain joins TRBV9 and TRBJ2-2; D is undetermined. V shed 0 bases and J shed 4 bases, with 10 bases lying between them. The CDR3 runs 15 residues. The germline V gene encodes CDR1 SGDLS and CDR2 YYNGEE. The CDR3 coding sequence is TGTGCCAGCAGCGTAGGGCTTCTTACCACCGGGGAGCTGTTTTTT. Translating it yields CASSVGLLTTGELFF. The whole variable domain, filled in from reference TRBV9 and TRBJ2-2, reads DSGVTQTPKHLITATGQRVTLRCSPRSGDLSVYWYQQSLDQGLQFLIQYYNGEERAKGNILERFSAQQFPDLHSELNLSSLELGDSALYFCASSVGLLTTGELFFGEGSRLTVL.

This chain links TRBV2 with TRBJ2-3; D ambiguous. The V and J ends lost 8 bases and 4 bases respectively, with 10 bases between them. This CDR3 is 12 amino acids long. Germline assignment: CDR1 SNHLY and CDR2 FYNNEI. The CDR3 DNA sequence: TGTGCCAGCGGCACTCTAGCAGATACGCAGTATTTT. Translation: CASGTLADTQYF.

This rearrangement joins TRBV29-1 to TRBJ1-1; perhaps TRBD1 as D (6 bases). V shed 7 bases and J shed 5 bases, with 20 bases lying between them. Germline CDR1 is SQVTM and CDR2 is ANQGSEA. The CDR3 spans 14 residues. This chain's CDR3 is CSASIQGRGTEAFF. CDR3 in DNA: TGCAGCGCGAGTATACAGGGACGAGGAACTGAAGCTTTCTTT.

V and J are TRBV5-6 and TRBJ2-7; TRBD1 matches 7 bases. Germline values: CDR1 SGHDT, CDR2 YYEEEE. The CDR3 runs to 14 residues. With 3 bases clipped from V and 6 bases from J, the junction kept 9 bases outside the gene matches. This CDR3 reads CASSSYRGTGEQYF. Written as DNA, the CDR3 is TGTGCCAGCAGCTCTTACAGGGGAACAGGCGAGCAGTACTTC.

This chain's CDR3 is CASSPGARFPFYGYTF. In DNA form, the CDR3 reads TGTGCCAGTAGTCCGGGGGCGCGGTTTCCGTTCTATGGCTACACCTTC. J is TRBJ1-2 and V is TRBV19, with a possible D match to TRBD1 (6 bases). The CDR3 runs 16 residues. Germline CDR1 and CDR2: LNHDA and SQIVND (reference sequence). Deletions cut 5 bases from V and 4 bases from J, with 20 bases between. The complete variable domain, with remaining parts taken from reference TRBV19 and TRBJ1-2, reads DGGITQSPKYLFRKEGQNVTLSCEQNLNHDAMYWYRQDPGQGLRLIYYSQIVNDFQKGDIAEGYSVSREKKESFPLTVTSAQKNPTAFYLCASSPGARFPFYGYTFGSGTRLTVV.

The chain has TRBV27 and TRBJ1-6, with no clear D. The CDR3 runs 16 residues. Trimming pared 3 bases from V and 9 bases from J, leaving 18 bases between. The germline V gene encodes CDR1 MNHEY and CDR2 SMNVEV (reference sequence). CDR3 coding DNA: TGTGCCAGCAGTTTTAATAGGCCACCCGGAGGTTCACCCCTCCACTTT. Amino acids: CASSFNRPPGGSPLHF.

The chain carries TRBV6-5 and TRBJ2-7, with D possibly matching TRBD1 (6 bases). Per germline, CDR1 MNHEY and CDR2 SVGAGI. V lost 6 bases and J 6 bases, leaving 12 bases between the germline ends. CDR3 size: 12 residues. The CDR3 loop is CASSRGAGEQYF. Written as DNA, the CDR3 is TGTGCCAGCAGCAGGGGAGCAGGCGAGCAGTACTTC.

CDR3 in amino acids: CASSEMNYGYTF. The DNA for the CDR3 is TGTGCCAGCAGTGAAATGAACTATGGCTACACCTTC. The V gene is TRBV2, the J gene TRBJ1-2; no definite D call. V dropped 2 bases and J dropped 2 bases, with 3 bases sitting between them. Looked up from germline, CDR1 is SNHLY and CDR2 is FYNNEI. The CDR3 contains 12 residues.

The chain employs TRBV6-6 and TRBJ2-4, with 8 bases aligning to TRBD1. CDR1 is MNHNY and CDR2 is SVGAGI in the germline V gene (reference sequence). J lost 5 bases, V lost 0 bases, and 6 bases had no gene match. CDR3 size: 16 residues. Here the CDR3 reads CASSYSPTGVQNIQYF. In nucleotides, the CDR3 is TGTGCCAGCAGTTACTCACCGACAGGGGTCCAAAACATTCAGTACTTC.

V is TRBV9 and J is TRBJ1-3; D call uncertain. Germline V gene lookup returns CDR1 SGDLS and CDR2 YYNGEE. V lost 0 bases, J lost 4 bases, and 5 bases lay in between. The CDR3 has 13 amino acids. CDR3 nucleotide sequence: TGTGCCAGCAGCGTAGGGGAAGGAAACACCATATATTTT. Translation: CASSVGEGNTIYF.

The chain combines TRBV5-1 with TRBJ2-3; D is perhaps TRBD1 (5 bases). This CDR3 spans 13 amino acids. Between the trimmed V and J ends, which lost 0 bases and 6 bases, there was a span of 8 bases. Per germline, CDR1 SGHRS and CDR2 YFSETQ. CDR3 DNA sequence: TGCGCCAGCAGCTTGGACCCAGGGGATACGCAGTATTTT. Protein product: CASSLDPGDTQYF. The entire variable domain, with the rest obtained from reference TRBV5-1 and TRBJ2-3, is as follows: KAGVTQTPRYLIKTRGQQVTLSCSPISGHRSVSWYQQTPGQGLQFLFEYFSETQRNKGNFPGRFSGRQFSNSRSEMNVSTLELGDSALYLCASSLDPGDTQYFGPGTRLTVL.

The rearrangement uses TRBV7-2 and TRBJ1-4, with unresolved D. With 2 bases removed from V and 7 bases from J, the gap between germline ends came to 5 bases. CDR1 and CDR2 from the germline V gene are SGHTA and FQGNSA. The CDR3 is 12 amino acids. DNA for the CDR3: TGTGCCAGCAGCTTATTAAGTGAAAAACTGTTTTTT. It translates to CASSLLSEKLFF. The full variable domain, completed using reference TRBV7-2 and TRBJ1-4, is GAGVSQSPSNKVTEKGKDVELRCDPISGHTALYWYRQSLGQGLEFLIYFQGNSAPDKSGLPSDRFSAERTGGSVSTLTIQRTQQEDSAVYLCASSLLSEKLFFGSGTQLSVL.

The CDR3 protein is CASSARTGSGANVLTF. The DNA for the CDR3 is TGTGCCAGCAGCGCCCGGACAGGGTCTGGGGCCAACGTCCTGACTTTC. The J gene is TRBJ2-6, the V gene TRBV11-2, with 8 bases identical to TRBD1. Germline CDR1 reads SGHAT; CDR2 reads FQNNGV. With V trimmed by 5 bases and J by 1 base, 4 bases remained unmatched. The length of the CDR3 is 16 residues.

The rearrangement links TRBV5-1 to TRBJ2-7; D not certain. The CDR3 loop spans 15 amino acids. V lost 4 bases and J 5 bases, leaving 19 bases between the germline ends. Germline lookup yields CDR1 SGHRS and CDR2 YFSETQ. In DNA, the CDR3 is TGCGCCAGCAGCATTGTCCCACAGCCCCGGAACGAGCAGTACTTC. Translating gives CASSIVPQPRNEQYF.

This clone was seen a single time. CDR3 protein: CASSQPRQGTYEQYF. DNA of the CDR3: TGCGCCAGCAGCCAACCCCGACAGGGAACCTACGAGCAGTACTTC. V is TRBV4-1 and J is TRBJ2-7, with TRBD1 matching over 7 bases. V lost 2 bases and J lost 2; bases outside the gene matches: 6. In germline, CDR1 is MGHRA, CDR2 YSYEKL. This CDR3 is built from 15 residues.

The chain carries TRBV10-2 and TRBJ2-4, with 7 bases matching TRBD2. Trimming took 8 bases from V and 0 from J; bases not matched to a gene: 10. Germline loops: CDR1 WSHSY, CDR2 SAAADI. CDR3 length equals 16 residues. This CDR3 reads CASGEGQLLAKNIQYF. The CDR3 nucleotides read TGCGCCAGCGGGGAGGGGCAGCTTCTAGCCAAAAACATTCAGTACTTC.

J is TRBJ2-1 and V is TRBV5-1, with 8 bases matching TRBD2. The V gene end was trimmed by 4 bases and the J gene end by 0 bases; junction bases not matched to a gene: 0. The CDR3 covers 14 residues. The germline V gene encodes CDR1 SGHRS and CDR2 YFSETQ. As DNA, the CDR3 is TGCGCCAGCAGCGGGACTAGCTCCTACAATGAGCAGTTCTTC. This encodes CASSGTSSYNEQFF.

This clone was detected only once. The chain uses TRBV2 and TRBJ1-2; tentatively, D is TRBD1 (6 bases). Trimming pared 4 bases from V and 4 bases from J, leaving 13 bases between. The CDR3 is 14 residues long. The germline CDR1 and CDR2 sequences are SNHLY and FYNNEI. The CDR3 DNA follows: TGTGCCAGCAGTGCCCTGGACAGACTCTATGGCTACACCTTC. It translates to CASSALDRLYGYTF.

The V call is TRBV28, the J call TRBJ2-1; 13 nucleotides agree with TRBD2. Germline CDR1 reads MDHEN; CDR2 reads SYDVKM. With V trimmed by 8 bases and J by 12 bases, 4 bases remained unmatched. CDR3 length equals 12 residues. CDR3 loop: CASGLAGVGQFF. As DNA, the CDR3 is TGTGCCAGCGGACTAGCGGGGGTTGGGCAGTTCTTC.

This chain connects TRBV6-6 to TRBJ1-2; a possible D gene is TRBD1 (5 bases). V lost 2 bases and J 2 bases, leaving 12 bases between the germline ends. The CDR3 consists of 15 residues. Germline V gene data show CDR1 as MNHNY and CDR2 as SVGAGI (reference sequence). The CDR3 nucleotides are TGTGCCAGCAGTTACCCCTCAGGGTCCAACTATGGCTACACCTTC. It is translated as CASSYPSGSNYGYTF.

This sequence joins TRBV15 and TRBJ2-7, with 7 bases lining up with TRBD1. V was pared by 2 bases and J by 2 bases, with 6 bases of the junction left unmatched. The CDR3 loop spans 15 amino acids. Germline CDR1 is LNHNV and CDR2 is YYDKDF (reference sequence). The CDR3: CATSRNRGQTYEQYF. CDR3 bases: TGTGCCACCAGCAGAAACAGGGGCCAGACCTACGAGCAGTACTTC.

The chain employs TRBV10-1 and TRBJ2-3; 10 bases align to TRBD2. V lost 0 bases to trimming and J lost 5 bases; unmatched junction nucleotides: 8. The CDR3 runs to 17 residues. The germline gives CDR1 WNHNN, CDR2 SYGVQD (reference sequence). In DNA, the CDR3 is TGCGCCAGCAGTGAGTCCCCAGCGGGGGGGCCTGGAGATACGCAGTATTTT. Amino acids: CASSESPAGGPGDTQYF.

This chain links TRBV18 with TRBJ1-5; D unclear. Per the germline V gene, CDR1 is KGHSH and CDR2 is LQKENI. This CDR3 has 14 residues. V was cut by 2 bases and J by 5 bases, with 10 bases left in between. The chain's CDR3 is CASSPAAADQPQHF. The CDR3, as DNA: TGTGCCAGCTCACCAGCGGCAGCTGATCAGCCCCAGCATTTT.

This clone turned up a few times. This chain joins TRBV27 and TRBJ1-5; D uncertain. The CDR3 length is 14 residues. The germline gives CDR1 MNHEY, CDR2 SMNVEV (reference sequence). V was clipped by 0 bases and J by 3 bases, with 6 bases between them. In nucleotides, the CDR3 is TGTGCCAGCAGTTTATCTACACTCAATCAGCCCCAGCATTTT. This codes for CASSLSTLNQPQHF.

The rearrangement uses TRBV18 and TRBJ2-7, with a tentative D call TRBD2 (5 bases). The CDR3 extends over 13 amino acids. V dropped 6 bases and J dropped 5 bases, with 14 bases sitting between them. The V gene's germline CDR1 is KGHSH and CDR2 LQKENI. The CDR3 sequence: CASSAGGRNEQYF. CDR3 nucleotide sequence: TGTGCCAGCTCTGCGGGCGGGCGCAACGAGCAGTACTTC.

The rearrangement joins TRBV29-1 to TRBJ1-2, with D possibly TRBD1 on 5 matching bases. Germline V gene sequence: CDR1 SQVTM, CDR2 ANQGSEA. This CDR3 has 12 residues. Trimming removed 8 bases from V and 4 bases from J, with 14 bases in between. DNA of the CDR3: TGCAGCTCCCGGGGACCGACCTATGGCTACACCTTC. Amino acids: CSSRGPTYGYTF.

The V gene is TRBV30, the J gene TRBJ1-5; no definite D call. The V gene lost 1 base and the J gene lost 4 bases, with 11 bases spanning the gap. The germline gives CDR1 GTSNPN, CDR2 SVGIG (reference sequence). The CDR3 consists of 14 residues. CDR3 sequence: CAWSEGSRNQPQHF. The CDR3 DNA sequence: TGTGCCTGGAGTGAGGGTTCTCGGAATCAGCCCCAGCATTTT.

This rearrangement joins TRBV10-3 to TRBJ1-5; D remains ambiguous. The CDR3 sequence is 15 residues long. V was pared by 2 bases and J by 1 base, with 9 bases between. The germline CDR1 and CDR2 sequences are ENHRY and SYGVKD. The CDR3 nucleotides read TGTGCCATCAGTGAGGATCTGGGGAGCAATCAGCCCCAGCATTTT. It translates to CAISEDLGSNQPQHF.

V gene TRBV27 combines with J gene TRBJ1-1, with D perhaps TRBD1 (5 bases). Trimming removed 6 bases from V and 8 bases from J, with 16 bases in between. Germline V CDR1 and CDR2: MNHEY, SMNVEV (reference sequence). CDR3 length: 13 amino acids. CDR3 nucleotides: TGTGCCAGCAGGGGACCTAGTCGATTCGAAGCTTTCTTT. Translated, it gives CASRGPSRFEAFF.

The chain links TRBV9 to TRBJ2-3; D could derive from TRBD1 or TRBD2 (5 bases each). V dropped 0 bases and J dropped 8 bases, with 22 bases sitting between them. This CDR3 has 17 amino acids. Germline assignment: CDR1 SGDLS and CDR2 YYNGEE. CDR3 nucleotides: TGTGCCAGCAGCGTAGCGTCCGGGGCTCAAAGGCTAGGTACGCAGTATTTT. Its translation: CASSVASGAQRLGTQYF.

For the CDR3, the DNA is TGCGCCAGCAGCTCCGTCCTAGCATCCAAAAACATTCAGTACTTC. Protein: CASSSVLASKNIQYF. The chain uses TRBV4-3 and TRBJ2-4, with D maybe TRBD2 (5 bases). Germline CDR1 and CDR2: LGHNA and YSLEER. This CDR3 has 15 residues. Deletions cut 5 bases from V and 2 bases from J, with 13 bases between.